This is a list of T cell receptor beta chains from one sample in a study of T cells in Graves' hyperthyroidism and ophthalmopathy. One entry per CDR3 protein, called by TCRdb with MiXCR from the multiplex PCR reads. The sample carries hundreds of thousands of distinct CDR3 sequences, about 15% recorded once. Material for sequencing was blood. All receptors derive from a woman aged 45-65 years with Graves' ophthalmopathy. CDR3s include the opening cysteine and the closing phenylalanine or tryptophan. Fields, in order: D gene, V gene, J gene, clone size, CDR3 protein, CDR3 DNA. The D gene is left open where the match is weak. Clone size is shown for a subset of rows, as once, few, many or a class of expanded clone.

d_gene: TRBD2
v_gene: TRBV20-1
j_gene: TRBJ2-1
abundance: many
CDR3aa: CSARDRVAGYNEQFF
CDR3nt: TGCAGTGCTAGAGATAGGGTAGCGGGGTACAATGAGCAGTTCTTC

d_gene: NA
v_gene: TRBV3-1
j_gene: TRBJ2-7
abundance: many
CDR3aa: CASSQVKPAFPSEQYF
CDR3nt: TGTGCCAGCAGCCAAGTCAAGCCCGCATTCCCGTCGGAGCAGTACTTC

d_gene: NA
v_gene: TRBV6-1
j_gene: TRBJ2-3
abundance: NA
CDR3aa: CASSQSVSTDTQYF
CDR3nt: TGTGCCAGCAGTCAGAGTGTTAGCACAGATACGCAGTATTTT

d_gene: NA
v_gene: TRBV27
j_gene: TRBJ1-1
abundance: NA
CDR3aa: CASSLLGSRRGNTEAFF
CDR3nt: TGTGCCAGCAGTTTGTTAGGGTCCAGAAGAGGGAACACTGAAGCTTTCTTT

d_gene: NA
v_gene: TRBV6-1
j_gene: TRBJ2-1
abundance: NA
CDR3aa: CASTGGTYNEQFF
CDR3nt: TGTGCCAGCACTGGAGGGACCTACAATGAGCAGTTCTTC

d_gene: TRBD1
v_gene: TRBV7-9
j_gene: TRBJ2-5
abundance: many
CDR3aa: CASSNWTGRETQYF
CDR3nt: TGTGCCAGCAGCAACTGGACAGGGCGGGAGACCCAGTACTTC

d_gene: NA
v_gene: TRBV20-1
j_gene: TRBJ2-7
abundance: many
CDR3aa: CSARIRGDNYEQYF
CDR3nt: TGCAGTGCTAGAATCAGGGGCGATAACTACGAGCAGTACTTC

d_gene: NA
v_gene: TRBV30
j_gene: TRBJ2-3
abundance: few
CDR3aa: CAWRGVLGQRISQDTQYF
CDR3nt: TGTGCCTGGAGAGGGGTACTAGGACAGCGGATTTCACAGGATACGCAGTATTTT

d_gene: TRBD2
v_gene: TRBV6-1
j_gene: TRBJ2-1
abundance: NA
CDR3aa: CASRLAGGGEQFF
CDR3nt: TGTGCCAGCAGACTAGCGGGAGGGGGGGAGCAGTTCTTC

d_gene: TRBD1
v_gene: TRBV5-1
j_gene: TRBJ2-5
abundance: many
CDR3aa: CASSQPGQGASRETQYF
CDR3nt: TGCGCCAGCAGCCAACCGGGACAGGGGGCATCTCGTGAGACCCAGTACTTC

d_gene: NA
v_gene: TRBV9
j_gene: TRBJ2-1
abundance: NA
CDR3aa: CASSVVGGHYNEQFF
CDR3nt: TGTGCCAGCAGCGTAGTGGGCGGGCACTACAATGAGCAGTTCTTC

d_gene: NA
v_gene: TRBV20-1
j_gene: TRBJ2-1
abundance: many
CDR3aa: CSARVTDTSYFQQFF
CDR3nt: TGCAGTGCTAGAGTCACAGATACTTCATACTTTCAGCAGTTCTTC

d_gene: TRBD2
v_gene: TRBV5-1
j_gene: TRBJ2-7
abundance: many
CDR3aa: CASSSRLAGDNEQYF
CDR3nt: TGCGCCAGCAGCTCGCGACTAGCGGGAGATAACGAGCAGTACTTC

d_gene: TRBD2
v_gene: TRBV11-2
j_gene: TRBJ2-1
abundance: many
CDR3aa: CASRPTGTIYNEQFF
CDR3nt: TGTGCCAGCCGACCGACCGGGACTATTTACAATGAGCAGTTCTTC

d_gene: NA
v_gene: TRBV5-1
j_gene: TRBJ2-7
abundance: many
CDR3aa: CASSPGFGSPFYEQYF
CDR3nt: TGCGCCAGCAGCCCCGGTTTCGGATCTCCGTTCTACGAGCAGTACTTC

d_gene: NA
v_gene: TRBV5-1
j_gene: TRBJ2-3
abundance: many
CDR3aa: CASSLFVSGDTQYF
CDR3nt: TGCGCCAGCAGCTTGTTTGTCTCAGGAGATACGCAGTATTTT

d_gene: NA
v_gene: TRBV14
j_gene: TRBJ1-1
abundance: many
CDR3aa: CASSQNMNTEAFF
CDR3nt: TGTGCCAGCAGCCAGAACATGAACACTGAAGCTTTCTTT

d_gene: NA
v_gene: TRBV10-3
j_gene: TRBJ2-7
abundance: NA
CDR3aa: CATLDGFKSYEQYF
CDR3nt: TGTGCCACCCTGGACGGGTTCAAGAGCTACGAGCAGTACTTC

d_gene: NA
v_gene: TRBV12-3/TRBV12-4
j_gene: TRBJ1-1
abundance: many
CDR3aa: CASSFEENTEAFF
CDR3nt: TGTGCCAGCAGTTTCGAGGAGAACACTGAAGCTTTCTTT

d_gene: TRBD1
v_gene: TRBV7-2
j_gene: TRBJ2-3
abundance: many
CDR3aa: CASSLRQGASTDTQYF
CDR3nt: TGTGCCAGCAGCTTAAGACAGGGGGCCAGCACAGATACGCAGTATTTT

d_gene: TRBD2
v_gene: TRBV7-2
j_gene: TRBJ2-1
abundance: NA
CDR3aa: CASSLDWTSGSGRFF
CDR3nt: TGTGCCAGCAGCTTAGATTGGACTAGCGGGAGTGGTAGGTTCTTC

d_gene: NA
v_gene: TRBV28
j_gene: TRBJ2-1
abundance: many
CDR3aa: CASSLVSKDEQFF
CDR3nt: TGTGCCAGCAGTTTAGTTTCTAAGGATGAGCAGTTCTTC

d_gene: NA
v_gene: TRBV4-3
j_gene: TRBJ2-1
abundance: few
CDR3aa: CASSQDSAGLSYNEQFF
CDR3nt: TGCGCCAGCAGCCAAGATTCCGCGGGGCTATCCTACAATGAGCAGTTCTTC

d_gene: TRBD2
v_gene: TRBV12-5
j_gene: TRBJ2-1
abundance: NA
CDR3aa: CASALRDSGRAHNEQFF
CDR3nt: TGTGCTAGTGCCCTCCGGGATAGCGGGAGGGCGCACAATGAGCAGTTCTTC

d_gene: NA
v_gene: TRBV5-4
j_gene: TRBJ2-6
abundance: NA
CDR3aa: CASSGRQGGGANVLTF
CDR3nt: TGTGCCAGCAGCGGAAGGCAGGGTGGTGGGGCCAACGTCCTGACTTTC

d_gene: TRBD2
v_gene: TRBV24-1
j_gene: TRBJ2-2
abundance: NA
CDR3aa: CATSDFPSGANTGELFF
CDR3nt: TGTGCCACCAGTGATTTCCCTAGCGGGGCGAACACCGGGGAGCTGTTTTTT

d_gene: NA
v_gene: TRBV28
j_gene: TRBJ1-5
abundance: many
CDR3aa: CASSFQGWANQPQHF
CDR3nt: TGTGCCAGCAGTTTTCAGGGTTGGGCCAATCAGCCCCAGCATTTT

d_gene: TRBD2
v_gene: TRBV6-2/TRBV6-3
j_gene: TRBJ2-7
abundance: many
CDR3aa: CASYRWGLAGLDEQYF
CDR3nt: TGTGCCAGCTACCGATGGGGACTAGCGGGTCTCGACGAGCAGTACTTC

d_gene: NA
v_gene: TRBV2
j_gene: TRBJ2-1
abundance: many
CDR3aa: CASGVQGHYNEQFF
CDR3nt: TGTGCCAGCGGGGTACAGGGTCATTACAATGAGCAGTTCTTC

d_gene: NA
v_gene: TRBV19
j_gene: TRBJ2-1
abundance: few
CDR3aa: CASSIESGLHRAHEQFF
CDR3nt: TGTGCCAGTAGTATAGAATCAGGGCTCCACCGGGCCCATGAGCAGTTCTTC